The 11 T cell receptor beta chains given below trace back to one sample, sequenced in a study of T cells in localized non-small cell lung cancer. This table comes from immunoSEQ multiplex PCR, and its TCRdb copy is limited to in-frame clones, with some not included. This table holds about 23,000 clones, over 75% found once. Here the sequenced sample was peripheral blood, taken before any cancer treatment. These receptors were taken from a woman aged 35 to 69 with stage I lung adenocarcinoma.

The gene calls are TRBV10-2 and TRBJ1-1; D is unresolved. CDR3 size: 13 residues. Between the trimmed V and J ends, which lost 2 bases and 12 bases, there was a span of 16 bases. From germline, CDR1 is WSHSY and CDR2 SAAADI. CDR3 nucleotide sequence: TGCGCCAGCAGTGAGGGGGATCGACGCGGGACTTTCTTT. Amino acid sequence: CASSEGDRRGTFF.

V usage is TRBV5-1 and J usage is TRBJ2-1, with 7 bases identical to TRBD2. This CDR3 is 16 amino acids long. Germline CDR1 is SGHRS and CDR2 is YFSETQ. V dropped 0 bases and J dropped 4; count of bases not matched to a gene: 7. In DNA, the CDR3 is TGCGCCAGCAGCTTGGGGGGAGCGGGGTATTACAATGAGCAGTTCTTC. It yields the protein CASSLGGAGYYNEQFF. Using reference TRBV5-1 and TRBJ2-1 for the parts outside the CDR3, the full variable domain is KAGVTQTPRYLIKTRGQQVTLSCSPISGHRSVSWYQQTPGQGLQFLFEYFSETQRNKGNFPGRFSGRQFSNSRSEMNVSTLELGDSALYLCASSLGGAGYYNEQFFGPGTRLTVL.

About this clone itself: This sequence may be a read error, since a much larger clone differs from it by one base. Additional DNA sequences in this sample encode the identical CDR3. V is TRBV2 and J is TRBJ2-7; D ambiguous. Germline V gene sequence: CDR1 SNHLY, CDR2 FYNNEI. The CDR3 sequence is 10 residues long. Trimming shortened V by 8 bases and J by 4 bases, and 6 bases separated the two germline ends. The CDR3 bases are TGTGCCAGCGGGGATTACGAGCAGTACTTC. Translating gives CASGDYEQYF. The entire variable domain, with the rest obtained from reference TRBV2 and TRBJ2-7, is as follows: EPEVTQTPSHQVTQMGQEVILRCVPISNHLYFYWYRQILGQKVEFLVSFYNNEISEKSEIFDDQFSVERPDGSNFTLKIRSTKLEDSAMYFCASGDYEQYFGPGTRLTVT.

The CDR3: CASSRDRAPTGELFF. CDR3 sequence (DNA): TGTGCCAGCAGCCGCGACAGGGCGCCCACCGGGGAGCTGTTTTTT. V usage is TRBV7-2 and J usage is TRBJ2-2; 7 bases are shared with TRBD1. Germline CDR1 reads SGHTA; CDR2 reads FQGNSA. The CDR3 consists of 15 residues. J lost 4 bases, V lost 5 bases, and 7 bases had no gene match.

The rearrangement joins TRBV6-5 to TRBJ2-1, with 10 bases lining up with TRBD2. Germline V CDR1 and CDR2: MNHEY, SVGAGI. The CDR3 has 14 residues. After removal of 3 bases from V and 8 bases from J, the junction contained 4 bases not matched to a gene. CDR3 nucleotide sequence: TGTGCCAGCAGTTATAGGACTAGCGGCGATGAGCAGTTCTTC. This translates into CASSYRTSGDEQFF.

The chain recombines TRBV19 with TRBJ2-6; D is uncertain. V lost 4 bases, J lost 0 bases, and 10 bases lay in between. The germline V gene has CDR1 LNHDA and CDR2 SQIVND (reference sequence). The CDR3 runs to 16 residues. Here the CDR3 reads CASSTHTGSGANVLTF. CDR3 bases: TGTGCCAGTAGTACCCACACCGGCTCTGGGGCCAACGTCCTGACTTTC.

The chain is built from TRBV7-2 and TRBJ2-5; possible D gene TRBD2, 5 bases. Trimming took 1 base from V and 2 from J, leaving 8 bases between them. This CDR3 has 14 residues. Germline V gives CDR1 SGHTA, CDR2 FQGNSA. The CDR3 sequence: CASSLGRSQETQYF. Here the CDR3 DNA reads TGTGCCAGCAGCTTAGGGAGGAGTCAAGAGACCCAGTACTTC.

The chain recombines TRBV19 with TRBJ1-5; maybe TRBD1 (5 bases). Trimming left V 4 bases short and J 3 bases short, with 13 bases between. Germline V lookup: CDR1 LNHDA, CDR2 SQIVND (reference sequence). CDR3 length: 15 residues. CDR3 in amino acids: CASSTQTGFNQPQHF. The CDR3 DNA sequence: TGTGCCAGTAGTACCCAAACAGGATTCAATCAGCCCCAGCATTTT.

The J gene is TRBJ2-7, the V gene TRBV11-2; D remains ambiguous. Trimming left V 0 bases short and J 3 bases short, with 12 bases between. CDR3 size: 15 residues. CDR1 is SGHAT and CDR2 is FQNNGV in the germline V gene. The CDR3 nucleotides are TGTGCCAGCAGCTTAGATCCCGCAGGCTACTACGAGCAGTACTTC. It codes for CASSLDPAGYYEQYF.

The V gene is TRBV15, the J gene TRBJ2-3, with 8 bases aligning to TRBD2. Germline values: CDR1 LNHNV, CDR2 YYDKDF (reference sequence). This CDR3 is built from 15 residues. The ends lost 3 bases at V and 0 bases at J; junction bases unmatched: 2. As DNA, the CDR3 is TGTGCCACCAGCAGGGAGCGGGGGAGCACAGATACGCAGTATTTT. This gives the protein CATSRERGSTDTQYF.

The chain carries TRBV7-6 and TRBJ2-1; 7 bases agree with TRBD2. Trimming at V came to 5 bases and at J to 5 bases, leaving 3 bases not matched to a gene. Germline V gene lookup returns CDR1 SGHVS and CDR2 FNYEAQ. The CDR3 length is 13 residues. The CDR3 sequence is CASSRTSDNEQFF. For the CDR3, the DNA is TGTGCCAGCAGCCGGACTAGTGACAATGAGCAGTTCTTC.